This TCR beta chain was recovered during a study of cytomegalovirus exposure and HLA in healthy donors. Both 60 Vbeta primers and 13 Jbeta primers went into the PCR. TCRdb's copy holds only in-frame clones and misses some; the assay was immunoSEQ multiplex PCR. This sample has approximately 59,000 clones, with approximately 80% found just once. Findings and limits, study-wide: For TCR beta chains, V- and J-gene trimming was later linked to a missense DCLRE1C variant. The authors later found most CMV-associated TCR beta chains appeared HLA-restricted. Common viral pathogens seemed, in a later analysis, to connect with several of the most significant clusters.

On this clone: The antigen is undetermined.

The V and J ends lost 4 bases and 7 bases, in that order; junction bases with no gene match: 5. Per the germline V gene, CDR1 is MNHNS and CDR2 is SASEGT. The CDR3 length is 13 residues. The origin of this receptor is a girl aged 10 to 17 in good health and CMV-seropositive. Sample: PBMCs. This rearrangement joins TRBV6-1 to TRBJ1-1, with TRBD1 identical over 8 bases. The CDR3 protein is CASSGQGAIEAFF. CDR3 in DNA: TGTGCCAGCAGTGGCCAGGGGGCGATTGAAGCTTTCTTT.